This TCR beta chain comes out of a study of CD8+CD57+ T cells in acquired aplastic anemia. Selection for sequencing was limited to patients who had shown CD8+CD57+ cell expansion by flow cytometry. J was trimmed by 3 bases and V by 7 bases; bases with no gene match: 9. The CDR3 has 14 amino acids. The germline gives CDR1 SNHLY, CDR2 FYNNEI. Genomic DNA provided the template from which TCR beta VDJ and CDR3 profiles were obtained. Each CDR3 protein is one row after TCRdb ran MiXCR on the reads. The repertoire holds around 180,000 distinct CDR3 sequences, with almost 50% as singletons. This TCR derives from a human donor with aplastic anemia. The chain recombines TRBV2 with TRBJ2-7; 7 bases match TRBD1. Sample: sorted CD4+, CD8+, or CD8+CD57+ T cells (not recorded which) from PBMCs. This CDR3 reads CASNFGQAIYEQYF. CDR3 sequence (DNA): TGTGCCAGCAACTTCGGACAGGCAATCTACGAGCAGTACTTC.